Below are 15 T cell receptor beta chains sequenced from a single sample in a study of T cells expressing NK-cell markers. TCRdb re-analyzed the 5' RACE reads; it lists each CDR3 protein once, without DNA. The sample totals 350,000 to 450,000 distinct CDR3 sequences. Sequencing was performed on blood T cells: a sorted CD56 or NKG2C T cell subset, CD4+ or CD8+ T cells, or bulk PBMC T cells (not recorded which). All receptors derive from a man between 18 and 69 years old in good health.

The chain combines TRBV5-1 with TRBJ2-3; the TCRdb call, TRBD2, lacks DNA for checking. The germline V gene encodes CDR1 SGHRS and CDR2 YFSETQ. The CDR3 runs to 16 residues. The CDR3 region is CASSLRGGSGTDTQYF.

This rearrangement joins TRBV5-5 to TRBJ1-4; the TCRdb call, TRBD1, lacks DNA for checking. The CDR3 runs 14 residues. Per the germline V gene, CDR1 is SGHKS and CDR2 is YYEKEE (reference sequence). The CDR3 spells CASSHRQGNEKLFF. The full variable domain, with the rest looked up from reference TRBV5-5 and TRBJ1-4, is DAGVTQSPTHLIKTRGQQVTLRCSPISGHKSVSWYQQVLGQGPQFIFQYYEKEERGRGNFPDRFSARQFPNYSSELNVNALLLGDSALYLCASSHRQGNEKLFFGSGTQLSVL.

This chain links TRBV3-1 with TRBJ2-3; as DNA is missing, the TRBD1 call by TCRdb cannot be tested. Germline V gene sequence: CDR1 LGHDT, CDR2 YNNKEL (reference sequence). This CDR3 comprises 14 residues. The CDR3 region is CASSQRKGRDTQYF.

The chain has TRBV20-1 and TRBJ2-1. The germline CDR1 and CDR2 sequences are DFQATT and SNEGSKA (reference sequence). The CDR3 runs 14 residues. The CDR3 is CSAPATSAYNEQFF.

The CDR3 is CSVLGFGETQYF. This sequence joins TRBV20-1 and TRBJ2-5; TCRdb gives TRBD2 as the D gene, but with no DNA this cannot be confirmed. This CDR3 comprises 12 residues. CDR1 and CDR2 from the germline V gene are DFQATT and SNEGSKA (reference sequence).

The chain combines TRBV28 with TRBJ1-6. Germline V gives CDR1 MDHEN, CDR2 SYDVKM. This CDR3 has 16 residues. The chain's CDR3 is CASSLATGLYNSPLHF. Variable domain in full (rest from reference TRBV28 and TRBJ1-6): DVKVTQSSRYLVKRTGEKVFLECVQDMDHENMFWYRQDPGLGLRLIYFSYDVKMKEKGDIPEGYSVSREKKERFSLILESASTNQTSMYLCASSLATGLYNSPLHFGNGTRLTVT.

V and J are TRBV6-2 or TRBV6-3 and TRBJ2-2; without DNA, the TCRdb call of TRBD2 cannot be checked. CDR3 length: 18 amino acids. Germline loops: CDR1 MNHEY, CDR2 SVGEGT. The chain's CDR3 is CASSYSIASGVNTGELFF.

The rearrangement joins TRBV20-1 to TRBJ2-7; TCRdb's D call of TRBD1 is untestable without DNA. Germline values: CDR1 DFQATT, CDR2 SNEGSKA (reference sequence). This CDR3 has 15 residues. This CDR3 reads CSARENRDRSYEQYF.

The CDR3 is CASTTLARPTDTQYF. V usage is TRBV6-1 and J usage is TRBJ2-3; TCRdb calls TRBD2, which cannot be checked without DNA. Germline CDR1 MNHNS, CDR2 SASEGT. The CDR3 length is 15 residues.

The rearrangement links TRBV5-5 to TRBJ2-1; the TCRdb call, TRBD2, lacks DNA for checking. CDR1 and CDR2 (germline): SGHKS, YYEKEE (reference sequence). The CDR3 contains 16 residues. CDR3 loop: CASSPIAGTRDNEQFF.

The gene calls are TRBV2 and TRBJ2-2; without DNA, the TCRdb call of TRBD1 cannot be checked. From germline, CDR1 is SNHLY and CDR2 FYNNEI. There are 15 residues in the CDR3. The CDR3 here is CASSVGQGSTGELFF.

J is TRBJ1-5 and V is TRBV6-2 or TRBV6-3. The CDR3 contains 20 residues. Germline V gene lookup returns CDR1 MNHEY and CDR2 SVGEGT. The CDR3: CASSYNRGRMGLNSNQPQHF.

The V gene is TRBV9, the J gene TRBJ2-5. Germline CDR1 and CDR2: SGDLS and YYNGEE. The CDR3 is 15 residues long. The CDR3: CASSAATGLSETQYF. Together with reference TRBV9 and TRBJ2-5, the CDR3 gives the full variable domain: DSGVTQTPKHLITATGQRVTLRCSPRSGDLSVYWYQQSLDQGLQFLIQYYNGEERAKGNILERFSAQQFPDLHSELNLSSLELGDSALYFCASSAATGLSETQYFGPGTRLLVL.

The V and J genes are TRBV7-2 and TRBJ2-5; TCRdb designates TRBD2, a call that cannot be tested without DNA. This CDR3 is 15 amino acids long. CDR1 is SGHTA and CDR2 is FQGNSA in the germline V gene. CDR3 amino acids: CASSLAGRGLETQYF.

V usage is TRBV6-1 and J usage is TRBJ1-6; TCRdb proposes TRBD1, but this gene call is untestable without DNA. Germline loops: CDR1 MNHNS, CDR2 SASEGT. This CDR3 comprises 15 residues. CDR3 region: CASRTWDRDDSPLHF.